Listed below are T cell receptor beta chains from one sample, sequenced in a study of CD8 T cells in Susac syndrome. TCRdb independently ran MiXCR on the immunoSEQ multiplex PCR reads; one entry per CDR3 protein. The sample holds 100,000 or so distinct CDR3 sequences, 90% to 95% seen once. Sequences were obtained from CD4+ T cells from PBMCs. These receptors were obtained from a human donor with Susac syndrome. Each CDR3 is given with its conserved first and last residue. The D gene is left open where the match is weak. Size values are once, few and many counts, or a class for expanded clones, and some rows have none.

clone size	D gene	V gene	J gene	CDR3 DNA	CDR3 protein
NA	TRBD2	TRBV29-1	TRBJ2-1	TGCAGCGTTTCTAGCGGGGGGGGGATCAATGAGCAGTTCTTC	CSVSSGGGINEQFF
NA	TRBD2	TRBV20-1	TRBJ2-1	TGCAGTGCTAGAGCGGGACTAGCGGGGGTCCTCTCCTACAATGAGCAGTTCTTC	CSARAGLAGVLSYNEQFF
NA	NA	TRBV3-1	TRBJ1-5	TGTGCCAGCAGCCCTCGACAGGCCGGCCAGCCCCAGCATTTT	CASSPRQAGQPQHF
NA	TRBD1	TRBV28	TRBJ1-1	TGTGCCAGCAGTTTGACCGGGACAGTCAGCCCGAACACTGAAGCTTTCTTT	CASSLTGTVSPNTEAFF
NA	NA	TRBV4-1	TRBJ2-2	TGCGCCAGCAGCCAGGAAAGGGCACTGTTTTTT	CASSQERALFF
NA	NA	TRBV18	TRBJ2-3	TGTGCCAGCTCATCGGAAACAGTGACAGATACGCAGTATTTT	CASSSETVTDTQYF
NA	TRBD1	TRBV19	TRBJ2-1	TGTGCCAGTGCTTCCGGGACAGGGATCTACAATGAGCAGTTCTTC	CASASGTGIYNEQFF
once	TRBD1	TRBV25-1	TRBJ1-5	TGTGCCAGCAGTGCTACAGGGGATCAGCCCCAGCATTTT	CASSATGDQPQHF
NA	TRBD1	TRBV25-1	TRBJ1-6	TGTGCCAGCAGTGAAGCCCGGACAGGGGCCTCACCCCTCCACTTT	CASSEARTGASPLHF
NA	TRBD2	TRBV7-8	TRBJ2-5	TGTGCCAGCAGCTATGGACTAGCGGGGGGCCAAGAGACCCAGTACTTC	CASSYGLAGGQETQYF
NA	NA	TRBV5-1	TRBJ2-5	TGCGCCAGCACCCGAGGGGCATCGGGGTACCAAGAGACCCAGTACTTC	CASTRGASGYQETQYF
NA	TRBD1	TRBV29-1	TRBJ2-7	TGCAGCGTTAGGACAGGGGGCAATGCGCAGTACTTC	CSVRTGGNAQYF
NA	NA	TRBV7-2	TRBJ1-5	TGTGCCAGCAGCTTAGCGCGGGGGGGGGCCCTACAGCCCCAGCATTTT	CASSLARGGALQPQHF
NA	NA	TRBV27	TRBJ1-6	TGTGCCGTCGGGACCAATTCACCCCTCCACTTT	CAVGTNSPLHF
NA	NA	TRBV5-4	TRBJ1-5	TGTGCCAGCAGCTTGGAGGCCAACTGCCGTAGCAATCAGCCCCAGCATTTT	CASSLEANCRSNQPQHF
NA	TRBD1	TRBV5-1	TRBJ2-1	TGCGCCAGCAGCTCGAGGGGGCGCATGGATGAGCAGTTCTTC	CASSSRGRMDEQFF
NA	NA	TRBV30	TRBJ1-1	TGTGCCTGGAGTCCTTTCTCCGGGGATTTTGGCCTGAACACTGAAGCTTTCTTT	CAWSPFSGDFGLNTEAFF
NA	TRBD1	TRBV20-1	TRBJ1-6	TGCAGTGCTAGGGTTGGGACAGGGGCGCACCTCTCCTATAATTCACCCCTCCACTTT	CSARVGTGAHLSYNSPLHF
NA	NA	TRBV15	TRBJ2-3	TGTGCCACCAGCTCGCGACCCAGGGATACGCAGTATTTT	CATSSRPRDTQYF
NA	NA	TRBV29-1	TRBJ2-5	TGCAGCGTTAAAGGAACCGAGACCCAGTACTTC	CSVKGTETQYF
NA	NA	TRBV7-9	TRBJ1-6	TGTGCCAGCAGCTTCACACCCTCCTATAATTCACCCCTCCACTTT	CASSFTPSYNSPLHF
NA	TRBD2	TRBV20-1	TRBJ2-5	TGCAGTGCTAGAGATGCCCTAGCGGGGCTCCCAGAGACCCAGTACTTC	CSARDALAGLPETQYF
NA	NA	TRBV20-1	TRBJ1-6	TGCAGTGCACCCGACAGCCCCGATTCACCCCTCCACTTT	CSAPDSPDSPLHF
once	TRBD1	TRBV14	TRBJ1-1	TGTGCCAGCAGCCCACAGGGGACCACTGAAGCTTTCTTT	CASSPQGTTEAFF
NA	TRBD1	TRBV6-5	TRBJ1-6	TGTGCCAGCGGGACAGGCCGGGGCAGATCACCCCTCCACTTT	CASGTGRGRSPLHF
NA	NA	TRBV29-1	TRBJ1-2	TGCAGCGTTGAAGGGGCGGGAAGGGGTGGCTACACCTTC	CSVEGAGRGGYTF
NA	TRBD2	TRBV15	TRBJ2-7	TGTGCCACCAGTTTACCGGGACTAGCGGGGATGGAGCAGTACTTC	CATSLPGLAGMEQYF
NA	TRBD2	TRBV7-8	TRBJ2-1	TGTGCCAGCAGCTTAGGCCCTAGCGGGGGAATGAATGAGCAGTTCTTC	CASSLGPSGGMNEQFF